This section outlines one T cell receptor (beta chain) sequence together with its context. This record comes from a study of blood T cell repertoires in COVID-19. About the research overall: Samples taken during acute and convalescent COVID-19 were collected in the United States, Italy and Spain.

This study enrolled people aged roughly 18 to 90 from about two dozen US geographic areas. Cohorts were assigned according to the clinical history that participants reported. The germline V gene encodes CDR1 MDHEN and CDR2 SYDVKM. Germline trimming cut 10 bases from V and 8 bases from J; bases unmatched to any gene: 12. The CDR3 sequence is 13 residues long. Sequencing used immunoSEQ multiplex PCR; TCRdb keeps in-frame clones, though not all of them. The sample contains 150,000 to 200,000 clones, 65% to 90% of which appear only once. This sequence joins TRBV28 and TRBJ2-5; 8 nucleotides line up with TRBD1. This receptor was obtained from a woman aged 55-69 years with acute COVID-19. Specimen: PBMCs or T cells enriched from blood (not recorded which). CDR3 residues: CAILPGTGATQYF. In DNA, the CDR3 is TGTGCCATCCTACCTGGGACAGGAGCCACCCAGTACTTC.